This T cell receptor (beta chain) originates from a study of T cell clones after liver transplantation. At the level of the study: A pre-transplant mixed lymphocyte reaction with TCRbeta sequencing defined graft-donor-reactive clones followed in post-transplant blood. Apart from a few HCV-positive recipients, transplants were for non-autoimmune, non-viral reasons.

To note about this clone: Its antigen is not known.

Profiled with immunoSEQ multiplex PCR; TCRdb holds only in-frame clones, not every one. The data contain about 120,000 clones, 90% of them singletons. From germline, CDR1 is MNHEY and CDR2 SVGAGI. Trimming removed 3 bases at V and 3 bases at J, with 15 bases between. The CDR3 loop spans 15 amino acids. Overall study results and limits: In most of the 8 subjects, circulating graft-donor-reactive CD4 TCRbeta sequences fell significantly after transplant.

The specimen comprised CD4+ T cells from blood, sampled 12 months after liver transplant. The rearrangement uses TRBV6-5 and TRBJ2-7, with a weak D call TRBD1 (5 bases). This clonotype was sampled from a human patient who received a liver transplant. Among the T cells, some may be from the graft donor. Here the CDR3 DNA reads TGTGCCAGCAGTTATTTCATAGGGGCGGACTACGAGCAGTACTTC. Translating gives CASSYFIGADYEQYF.